Reported below is one T cell receptor beta chain. Its antigen is currently unknown. The data were obtained in a study of cytomegalovirus exposure and HLA in healthy donors. Points from the study as a whole: In a later analysis, common viral pathogens appeared linked to several of the most significant clusters.

It was with 60 Vbeta and 13 Jbeta primers that the PCR ran. Sequencing used immunoSEQ multiplex PCR; TCRdb keeps in-frame clones, though not all of them. The sample features roughly 77,000 clones, with about 4.2% in its top ten. Germline V lookup: CDR1 SGHDT, CDR2 YYEEEE. The CDR3 sequence is 12 residues long. Trimming pared 0 bases from V and 3 bases from J, leaving 4 bases between. Sequencing was done on a sample of PBMCs. The origin of this receptor is a man younger than 40 in good health and CMV-seronegative. This chain connects TRBV5-6 to TRBJ2-7; D gene ambiguous. The CDR3 DNA reads TGTGCCAGCAGCTTGGGAGACTACGAGCAGTACTTC. Translated, it gives CASSLGDYEQYF.